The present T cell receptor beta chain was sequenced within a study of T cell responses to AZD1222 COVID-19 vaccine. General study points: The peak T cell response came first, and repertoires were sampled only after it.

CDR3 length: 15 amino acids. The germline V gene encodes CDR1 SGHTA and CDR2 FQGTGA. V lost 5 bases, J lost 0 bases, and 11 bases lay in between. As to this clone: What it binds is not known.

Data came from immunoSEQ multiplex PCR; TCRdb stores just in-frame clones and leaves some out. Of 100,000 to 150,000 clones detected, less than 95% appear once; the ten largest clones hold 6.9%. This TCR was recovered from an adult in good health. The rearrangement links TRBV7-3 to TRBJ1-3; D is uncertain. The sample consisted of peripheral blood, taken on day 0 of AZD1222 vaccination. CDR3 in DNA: TGTGCCAGCAGCCCCGATGGTCTCTCTGGAAACACCATATATTTT. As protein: CASSPDGLSGNTIYF.